This TCR beta chain was recovered during a study of beta chain features in type 1 diabetes. The overall study: Over all samples combined, fewer than 140,000,000 sorted cells were examined. Study-level findings and limits: In all four CD4+ subsets, TCRB CDR3 length was significantly, moderately reduced in type 1 diabetes. When VDJ junctions were examined, type 1 diabetes patients showed fewer insertions and more deletions. A closer apparent resemblance between naive, central memory and Treg TCRB repertoires was seen in patients than in healthy donors. cDNA sequencing could over-represent cells with high TCR expression.

The whole isolated RNA underwent reverse transcription, so sequencing captured expressed TCRB transcripts. Generated by immunoSEQ multiplex PCR, the TCRdb table keeps only in-frame clones and is missing some. The sample lists around 260,000 clones, just over 20% occurring once. Trimming at V came to 2 bases and at J to 1 base, leaving 13 bases not matched to a gene. The CDR3 length is 18 residues. Germline V gene sequence: CDR1 SGHNT, CDR2 YYREEE (reference sequence). This clone has only a few counts. Its antigen is not known. The specimen was naive CD4+ T cells from blood. The clonotype comes from a middle-aged woman with type 1 diabetes. This sequence joins TRBV5-4 and TRBJ2-3; 7 bases map to TRBD2. The DNA for the CDR3 is TGTGCCAGCAGCTTCTCTACTAGCGCGCAGGTGGGCACAGATACGCAGTATTTT. Protein: CASSFSTSAQVGTDTQYF.